This TCR beta chain is from a study of blood T cell repertoires in COVID-19. On the study more broadly: Acute and convalescent COVID-19 samples came from the United States, Italy and Spain.

Generated by immunoSEQ multiplex PCR, the TCRdb table keeps only in-frame clones and is missing some. The repertoire includes roughly 230,000 clones, roughly 85% of them detected once, and around 0.98% sits in the top ten. The CDR3 is 11 amino acids. With V trimmed by 7 bases and J by 7 bases, 4 bases remained unmatched. CDR1 GTSNPN and CDR2 SVGIG come from the germline V gene (reference sequence). The receptor comes from a middle-aged man with acute or convalescent COVID-19. Material for sequencing was peripheral blood. This chain links TRBV30 with TRBJ1-3; TRBD1 matches 7 bases. CDR3 sequence reads: CAFQGENTIYF. In DNA, the CDR3 is TGTGCCTTTCAGGGGGAGAACACCATATATTTT.